The 8 T cell receptor beta chains given below trace back to one sample, sequenced in a study of T cell responses to AZD1222 COVID-19 vaccine. Sequencing was performed with immunoSEQ multiplex PCR; in TCRdb, only in-frame clones are kept and a portion is missing. The sample has roughly 100,000 clones; around 91% are singletons. Sequences were derived from peripheral blood, sampled on day 0 of AZD1222 vaccination. These TCRs come from an adult in good health.

This clone was recorded only once. The chain has TRBV3-1 (or the pseudogene TRBV3-2) and TRBJ2-2; TRBD1 aligns across 10 bases. The CDR3 length is 14 residues. The junction had 1 base not matched to a gene; V was cut back by 5 bases and J by 4 bases. The germline V gene has CDR1 LGHDT and CDR2 YNNKEL (reference sequence). This chain's CDR3 is CASSRQGATGELFF. CDR3 DNA sequence: TGTGCCAGCAGCAGACAGGGGGCCACCGGGGAGCTGTTTTTT.

This chain joins TRBV6-1 and TRBJ1-6; a possible D gene is TRBD1 (5 bases). V was cut by 0 bases and J by 9 bases, with 12 bases left in between. Germline V gene lookup returns CDR1 MNHNS and CDR2 SASEGT. The CDR3 spans 15 residues. The CDR3 here is CASSEAGVGFSPLHF. The CDR3 bases are TGTGCCAGCAGTGAAGCAGGGGTGGGTTTTTCACCCCTCCACTTT.

This chain connects TRBV30 to TRBJ2-7; tentatively, D is TRBD1 (6 bases). CDR3 length equals 13 residues. V was clipped by 2 bases and J by 7 bases, with 15 bases between them. From germline, CDR1 is GTSNPN and CDR2 SVGIG (reference sequence). The CDR3: CAWSWGLDREQYF. The CDR3 DNA sequence: TGTGCCTGGAGTTGGGGGCTAGACCGGGAGCAGTACTTC. Looking up the rest from reference TRBV30 and TRBJ2-7 gives the full variable domain: SQTIHQWPATLVQPVGSPLSLECTVEGTSNPNLYWYRQAAGRGLQLLFYSVGIGQISSEVPQNLSASRPQDRQFILSSKKLLLSDSGFYLCAWSWGLDREQYFGPGTRLTVT.

This clone was recorded once. J is TRBJ1-4 and V is TRBV2; 7 nucleotides align to TRBD1. The CDR3 consists of 15 residues. Germline CDR1 SNHLY, CDR2 FYNNEI. V trimming: 5 bases; J trimming: 4 bases; junction bases outside the gene matches: 7. DNA for the CDR3: TGTGCCAGCAGTTCCCAACAGGGGAATAATGAAAAACTGTTTTTT. This sequence encodes CASSSQQGNNEKLFF. The full variable domain, in which reference TRBV2 and TRBJ1-4 provide the parts outside the CDR3, is EPEVTQTPSHQVTQMGQEVILRCVPISNHLYFYWYRQILGQKVEFLVSFYNNEISEKSEIFDDQFSVERPDGSNFTLKIRSTKLEDSAMYFCASSSQQGNNEKLFFGSGTQLSVL.

The chain combines TRBV5-1 with TRBJ1-4; D is uncertain. The CDR3 has 13 residues. Per the germline V gene, CDR1 is SGHRS and CDR2 is YFSETQ. V lost 9 bases and J lost 0, with 9 bases in between. This CDR3 is CATAETTNEKLFF. CDR3 sequence (DNA): TGCGCCACTGCGGAGACAACTAATGAAAAACTGTTTTTT.

V is TRBV9 and J is TRBJ2-1; 8 bases agree with TRBD2. This CDR3 is built from 15 residues. V trimming: 4 bases; J trimming: 6 bases; junction bases outside the gene matches: 9. From germline, CDR1 is SGDLS and CDR2 YYNGEE. The CDR3: CASSHGRGGLNEQFF. The CDR3 DNA reads as TGTGCCAGCAGCCACGGGAGGGGCGGGCTCAATGAGCAGTTCTTC.

The chain recombines TRBV14 with TRBJ2-7, with D unresolved. Trimming stripped 4 bases from V and 2 bases from J, with 9 bases between. The CDR3 is 13 amino acids. CDR1 and CDR2 from the germline V gene are SGHDN and FVKESK. The CDR3 coding sequence is TGTGCCAGCAGCCTCAATGGACCCTACGAGCAGTACTTC. This sequence encodes CASSLNGPYEQYF.

In its sample, this clone was seen a few times. The chain is built from TRBV28 and TRBJ2-7, with a weak D call TRBD2 (6 bases). The CDR3 has 14 amino acids. Germline V lookup: CDR1 MDHEN, CDR2 SYDVKM. The germline V and J ends were trimmed by 2 bases and 4 bases, with 12 bases remaining between them. The CDR3 DNA sequence: TGTGCCAGCAGTTTAGGGGGACTCATTTACGAGCAGTACTTC. Amino acid sequence: CASSLGGLIYEQYF. Full variable domain (missing parts from reference TRBV28 and TRBJ2-7): DVKVTQSSRYLVKRTGEKVFLECVQDMDHENMFWYRQDPGLGLRLIYFSYDVKMKEKGDIPEGYSVSREKKERFSLILESASTNQTSMYLCASSLGGLIYEQYFGPGTRLTVT.